The clone carrying this T cell receptor (beta chain) was counted many times. This record belongs to a study of T cells in Graves' hyperthyroidism and ophthalmopathy. Amplification yielded TCR beta CDR3 regions, with RNA transcripts as the source. Researchers ran a first-round RT-PCR on the TCR CDR3 using the HTBI primer set. MiXCR, run by TCRdb on the multiplex PCR reads, gives a single entry per CDR3 protein. The sample includes 400,000 to 600,000 distinct CDR3 sequences, about 16% of them seen just once. Germline loops: CDR1 LGHDT, CDR2 YNNKEL (reference sequence). V was shortened by 2 bases and J by 8 bases, with 18 bases between the two germline ends. This CDR3 contains 15 residues. Uncontrolled infection, other autoimmune disease, pregnancy or lactation barred patients from enrollment. In making diagnoses, clinical symptoms, serum thyroxine and TRAb, thyroid ultrasound and orbital computed tomography were all used. Using 10 ml of fresh peripheral blood, PBMCs were prepared.

V gene TRBV3-1 combines with J gene TRBJ1-2; D uncertain. This clonotype originated in a woman aged 25 to 45 with Graves' ophthalmopathy. The specimen sequenced was blood. CDR3 sequence (DNA): TGTGCCAGCAGCCAATTTCCGGGCCGAGGGCTAGGCTACACCTTC. It yields the protein CASSQFPGRGLGYTF.